This T cell receptor beta chain was recovered during a study of shared clonotypes between healthy human individuals. TCRdb's table, derived via immunoSEQ multiplex PCR, lists solely in-frame clones and lacks some. The table records some 800,000 clones, almost 95% of them present only once. In the naive CD8 group, cells lacked CD45RO and were positively selected for CCR7, so terminally differentiated effector memory CD45RA+ cells were left out. Each donor was a Caucasian adult residing in Nashville, Tennessee. Germline lookup yields CDR1 SGHAT and CDR2 FQNNGV. The CDR3 is made up of 15 amino acids. V gave up 0 bases and J gave up 2 bases, with 11 bases separating them.

Sequencing was performed on naive CD8+ T cells sorted from blood. This receptor was taken from a man aged 30 to 45 in good health. The genes are TRBV11-2 and TRBJ2-7; D is unclear. The CDR3 DNA is TGTGCCAGCAGCTTAGAAATTAGCTTCCCCTACGAGCAGTACTTC. Its protein product is CASSLEISFPYEQYF.